This T cell receptor (beta chain) was retrieved from a study of blood T cell repertoires in COVID-19. Study at large: The United States, Italy and Spain were the sources of the acute and convalescent COVID-19 samples. T cells, B-cell-depleted T cells, or PBMCs supplied cDNA or gDNA.

V was pared by 5 bases and J by 2 bases, with 11 bases of the junction left unmatched. The germline V gene encodes CDR1 SEHNR and CDR2 FQNEAQ (reference sequence). The CDR3 spans 17 residues. Libraries were prepared by immunoSEQ multiplex PCR; TCRdb keeps only in-frame clonotypes and omits some of them. The sample shows about 380,000 clones, 85% of them seen only once. This sequence was found in a woman aged 18 to 35 with acute or convalescent COVID-19. The sample was peripheral blood. J is TRBJ1-2 and V is TRBV7-9; 10 bases are a match to TRBD1. In DNA, the CDR3 is TGTGCCAGCAGCCCAGTGGGACAGGGGACCCTCAACTATGGCTACACCTTC. Translating gives CASSPVGQGTLNYGYTF.